These 2 T cell receptor beta chains share one sample of origin, sequenced in a study of T cell repertoires in cytomegalovirus infection. TCRdb recomputed calls from the reads with MiXCR, one row per CDR3 protein. The profile shows about 460,000 distinct CDR3 sequences, roughly 10% of them singletons. What was sequenced was PBMCs. The receptors originated from a human donor in good health (CMV status not recorded). Some clones in this sample may be carry-over from other donors' samples.

This clonotype was seen at least ten times. The rearrangement joins TRBV2 to TRBJ1-2; D perhaps matches TRBD1 (6 bases). From germline, CDR1 is SNHLY and CDR2 FYNNEI. This CDR3 is built from 14 residues. Between the trimmed V and J ends, which lost 0 bases and 7 bases, there was a span of 12 bases. The CDR3 region is CASSEAGEGGGYTF. DNA of the CDR3: TGTGCCAGCAGTGAAGCGGGGGAAGGGGGTGGCTACACCTTC.

This clonotype came up a few times. The chain is built from TRBV29-1 and TRBJ2-3; D may be TRBD2 (6 bases). Germline values: CDR1 SQVTM, CDR2 ANQGSEA. V was shortened by 5 bases and J by 2 bases, with 17 bases between the two germline ends. This CDR3 region has 15 residues. The CDR3 here is CSVSLGGAPTDTQYF. The CDR3 DNA is TGCAGCGTTTCCCTTGGAGGGGCACCCACAGATACGCAGTATTTT.